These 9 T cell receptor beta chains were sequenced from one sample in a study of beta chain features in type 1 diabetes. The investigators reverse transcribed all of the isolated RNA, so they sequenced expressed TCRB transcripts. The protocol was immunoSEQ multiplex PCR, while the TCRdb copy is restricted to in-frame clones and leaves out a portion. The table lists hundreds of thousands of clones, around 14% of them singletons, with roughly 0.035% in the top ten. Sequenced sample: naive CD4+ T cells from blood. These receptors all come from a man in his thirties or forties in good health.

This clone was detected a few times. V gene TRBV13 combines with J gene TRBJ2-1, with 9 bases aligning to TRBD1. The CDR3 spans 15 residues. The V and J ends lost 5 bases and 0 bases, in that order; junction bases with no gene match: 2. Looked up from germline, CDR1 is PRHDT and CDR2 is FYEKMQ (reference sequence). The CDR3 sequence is CASSRDRASYNEQFF. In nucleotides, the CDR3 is TGTGCCAGCAGCCGGGACAGGGCCTCCTACAATGAGCAGTTCTTC.

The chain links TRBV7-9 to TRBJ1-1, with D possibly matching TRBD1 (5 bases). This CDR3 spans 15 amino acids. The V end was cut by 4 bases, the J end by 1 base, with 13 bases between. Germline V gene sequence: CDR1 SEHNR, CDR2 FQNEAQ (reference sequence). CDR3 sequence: CASSSMVQGNTEAFF. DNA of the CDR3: TGTGCCAGCAGCTCGATGGTGCAGGGGAACACTGAAGCTTTCTTT.

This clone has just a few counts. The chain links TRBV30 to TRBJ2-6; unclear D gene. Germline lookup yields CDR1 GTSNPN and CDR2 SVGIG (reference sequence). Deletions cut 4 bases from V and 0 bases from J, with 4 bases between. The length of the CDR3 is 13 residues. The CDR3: CAWKLSGANVLTF. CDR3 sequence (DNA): TGTGCCTGGAAGCTCTCTGGGGCCAACGTCCTGACTTTC.

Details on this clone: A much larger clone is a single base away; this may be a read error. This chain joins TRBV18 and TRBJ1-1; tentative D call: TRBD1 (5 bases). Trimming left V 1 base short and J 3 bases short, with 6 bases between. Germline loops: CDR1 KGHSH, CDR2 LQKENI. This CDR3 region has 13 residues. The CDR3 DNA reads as TGTGCCAGCTCACCACAGGGGTACACTGAAGCTTTCTTT. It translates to CASSPQGYTEAFF.

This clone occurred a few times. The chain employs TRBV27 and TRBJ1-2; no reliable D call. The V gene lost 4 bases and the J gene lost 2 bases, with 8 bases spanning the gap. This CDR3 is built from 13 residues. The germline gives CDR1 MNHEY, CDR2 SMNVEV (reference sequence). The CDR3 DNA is TGTGCCAGCAGTTCCACAGCGAACTATGGCTACACCTTC. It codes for CASSSTANYGYTF.

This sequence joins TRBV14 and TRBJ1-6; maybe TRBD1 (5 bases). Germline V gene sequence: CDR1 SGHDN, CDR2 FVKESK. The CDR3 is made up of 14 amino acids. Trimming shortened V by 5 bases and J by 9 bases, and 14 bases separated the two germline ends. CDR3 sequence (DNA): TGTGCCAGCAGCTTTACAGGTGGGGTTTCACCCCTCCACTTT. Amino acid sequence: CASSFTGGVSPLHF.

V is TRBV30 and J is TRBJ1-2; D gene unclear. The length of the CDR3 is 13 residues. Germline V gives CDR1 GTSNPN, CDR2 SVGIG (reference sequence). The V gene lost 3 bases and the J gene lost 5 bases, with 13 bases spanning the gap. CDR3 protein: CAWRSEGAYGYTF. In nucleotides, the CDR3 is TGTGCCTGGAGGTCGGAGGGAGCGTATGGCTACACCTTC.

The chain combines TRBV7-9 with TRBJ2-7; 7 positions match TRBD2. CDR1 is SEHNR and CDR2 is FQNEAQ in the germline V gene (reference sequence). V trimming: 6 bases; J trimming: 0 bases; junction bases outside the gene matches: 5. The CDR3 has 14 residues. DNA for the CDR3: TGTGCCAGCAGGCCTACTAGCGCCTCCTACGAGCAGTACGTC. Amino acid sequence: CASRPTSASYEQYV.

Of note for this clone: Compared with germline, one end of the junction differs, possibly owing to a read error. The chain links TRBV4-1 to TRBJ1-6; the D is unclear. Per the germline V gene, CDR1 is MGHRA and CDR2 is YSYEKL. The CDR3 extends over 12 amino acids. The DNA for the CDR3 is TGCGCCAGCAGCCAGCCGGCGGCCCGCCCCTACTTT. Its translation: CASSQPAARPYF.